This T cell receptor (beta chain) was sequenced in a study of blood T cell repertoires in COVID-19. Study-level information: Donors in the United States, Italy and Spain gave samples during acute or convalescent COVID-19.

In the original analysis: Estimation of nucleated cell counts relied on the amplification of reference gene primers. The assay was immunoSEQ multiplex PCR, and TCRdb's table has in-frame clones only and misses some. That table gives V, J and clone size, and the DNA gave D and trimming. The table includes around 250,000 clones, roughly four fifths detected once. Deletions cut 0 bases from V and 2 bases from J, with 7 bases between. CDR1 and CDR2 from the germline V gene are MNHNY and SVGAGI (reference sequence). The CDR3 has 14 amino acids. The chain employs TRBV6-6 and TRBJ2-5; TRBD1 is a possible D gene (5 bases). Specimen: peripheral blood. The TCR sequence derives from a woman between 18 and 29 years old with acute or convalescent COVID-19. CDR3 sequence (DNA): TGTGCCAGCAGTTACTCGGGGCAGCAAGAGACCCAGTACTTC. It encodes CASSYSGQQETQYF.